The 17 T cell receptor beta chains below come from one sample, sequenced in a study of cytomegalovirus exposure and HLA in healthy donors. PCR primers comprised 60 Vbeta and 13 Jbeta primers. Assay used: immunoSEQ multiplex PCR; TCRdb lists only in-frame clones, some missing. The profile shows under 250,000 clones, more than 70% of them singletons. The sequenced material came from PBMCs. Receptor source: a boy under 18 in good health and CMV-seronegative.

This chain connects TRBV11-2 to TRBJ1-4; tentatively, D is TRBD1 (5 bases). The germline V gene has CDR1 SGHAT and CDR2 FQNNGV. The germline V and J ends were trimmed by 6 bases and 3 bases, with 14 bases remaining between them. The CDR3 runs 15 residues. The CDR3 DNA reads TGTGCCAGCAGACTTTATGGGGGGTCTAATGAAAAACTGTTTTTT. Its translation: CASRLYGGSNEKLFF. The full variable domain, with the rest looked up from reference TRBV11-2 and TRBJ1-4, is EAGVAQSPRYKIIEKRQSVAFWCNPISGHATLYWYQQILGQGPKLLIQFQNNGVVDDSQLPKDRFSAERLKGVDSTLKIQPAKLEDSAVYLCASRLYGGSNEKLFFGSGTQLSVL.

The chain links TRBV19 to TRBJ2-1, with 9 bases matching TRBD1. This CDR3 is built from 16 residues. Germline lookup yields CDR1 LNHDA and CDR2 SQIVND (reference sequence). J lost 9 bases, V lost 6 bases, and 15 bases had no gene match. CDR3 DNA sequence: TGTGCCAGTAGCCAAGACAGGGGGACAGGACCCTCTGAGCAGTTCTTC. Translated: CASSQDRGTGPSEQFF.

The V gene is TRBV7-8, the J gene TRBJ2-5; 11 nucleotides align to TRBD1. The germline V gene has CDR1 SGHVS and CDR2 FQNEAQ. After removal of 5 bases from V and 2 bases from J, the junction contained 10 bases not matched to a gene. The CDR3 has 17 residues. CDR3 in DNA: TGTGCCAGCAGCCCCCGCTCGGGACAGGGGGGACAAGAGACCCAGTACTTC. It is translated as CASSPRSGQGGQETQYF.

The V call is TRBV29-1, the J call TRBJ2-7; 8 nucleotides line up with TRBD2. J lost 2 bases, V lost 5 bases, and 8 bases had no gene match. Germline V gene lookup returns CDR1 SQVTM and CDR2 ANQGSEA. The CDR3 consists of 14 residues. This CDR3 reads CSVRGLADTYEQYF. The CDR3 nucleotides are TGCAGCGTTCGCGGACTAGCTGATACCTACGAGCAGTACTTC.

A single count supports this clone. An end of the junction differs from the germline gene, which may be a read error. The V and J genes are TRBV7-9 and TRBJ1-1; 10 positions agree with TRBD1. Germline V gene lookup returns CDR1 SEHNR and CDR2 FQNEAQ (reference sequence). This CDR3 spans 16 amino acids. The CDR3 region is CSSSLGDRGYFTEAFF. CDR3 DNA: TGTTCCAGCAGCTTAGGGGACAGGGGTTACTTCACTGAAGCTTTCTTT.

This chain connects TRBV7-3 to TRBJ1-2; 8 bases agree with TRBD1. The length of the CDR3 is 13 residues. Germline V gene data show CDR1 as SGHTA and CDR2 as FQGTGA. Germline trimming cut 3 bases from V and 3 bases from J; bases unmatched to any gene: 0. CDR3 in DNA: TGTGCCAGCAGCTTGACAGGGGACTATGGCTACACCTTC. Protein product: CASSLTGDYGYTF.

The chain uses TRBV5-1 and TRBJ2-3, with 15 nucleotides matching TRBD2. V trimming: 4 bases; J trimming: 6 bases; junction bases outside the gene matches: 6. CDR1 and CDR2 (germline): SGHRS, YFSETQ. The CDR3 sequence is 16 residues long. The CDR3 region is CASSIRTSGGEDTQYF. CDR3 nucleotides: TGCGCCAGCAGCATCCGGACTAGCGGGGGGGAGGATACGCAGTATTTT.

This chain uses TRBV10-3 with TRBJ2-7; TRBD2 might be the D (5 bases). Germline CDR1 ENHRY, CDR2 SYGVKD. This CDR3 region has 14 residues. The V gene lost 2 bases and the J gene lost 0 bases, with 8 bases spanning the gap. The CDR3 coding sequence is TGTGCCATCAGTGAGAGACTATTCTCCTACGAGCAGTACTTC. Its translation is CAISERLFSYEQYF.

The chain combines TRBV6-4 with TRBJ1-2, with TRBD1 matching 7 bases. The trim removed 6 bases at V and 8 bases at J, leaving 18 bases unmatched. CDR1 MRHNA and CDR2 SNTAGT come from the germline V gene. This CDR3 contains 16 residues. This chain's CDR3 is CASRSSEDRSNPGYTF. Written as DNA, the CDR3 is TGTGCCAGCAGGAGCTCAGAGGACAGGTCTAATCCCGGCTACACCTTC.

The chain combines TRBV10-3 with TRBJ2-3, with D tentatively TRBD2 (6 bases). Germline CDR1 and CDR2: ENHRY and SYGVKD. The CDR3 is 15 residues long. V shed 4 bases and J shed 3 bases, with 14 bases lying between them. The CDR3, as DNA: TGTGCCATCAGTGTAGGACCGGGGGAGACAGATACGCAGTATTTT. Protein: CAISVGPGETDTQYF.

This clone has only a few counts. The rearrangement joins TRBV7-6 to TRBJ2-1, with 12 bases lining up with TRBD2. With 5 bases clipped from V and 12 bases from J, the junction kept 5 bases outside the gene matches. The germline V gene has CDR1 SGHVS and CDR2 FNYEAQ. This CDR3 spans 13 amino acids. The CDR3: CASSLSTSGGQFF. CDR3 DNA: TGTGCCAGCAGCCTATCGACTAGCGGGGGGCAGTTCTTC. The variable domain in full, with the rest retrieved from reference TRBV7-6 and TRBJ2-1, is GAGVSQSPRYKVTKRGQDVALRCDPISGHVSLYWYRQALGQGPEFLTYFNYEAQQDKSGLPNDRFSAERPEGSISTLTIQRTEQRDSAMYRCASSLSTSGGQFFGPGTRLTVL.

The chain links TRBV5-5 to TRBJ2-1; 9 bases match TRBD2. Germline lookup yields CDR1 SGHKS and CDR2 YYEKEE (reference sequence). The CDR3 has 16 residues. Trimming at V came to 5 bases and at J to 0 bases, leaving 6 bases not matched to a gene. Here the CDR3 reads CASSKYSGSSYNEQFF. Written as DNA, the CDR3 is TGTGCCAGCAGTAAGTATAGCGGGAGCTCCTACAATGAGCAGTTCTTC.

The J gene is TRBJ1-5, the V gene TRBV7-9; D gene unclear. Germline V gene sequence: CDR1 SEHNR, CDR2 FQNEAQ (reference sequence). Trimming took off 1 base at V and 4 bases at J, with 5 bases between the two ends. The CDR3 is made up of 13 amino acids. Written as DNA, the CDR3 is TGTGCCAGCAGCTTAGGGCAGAATCAGCCCCAGCATTTT. It yields the protein CASSLGQNQPQHF.

The chain uses TRBV2 and TRBJ2-6; 7 bases fit TRBD2. V lost 8 bases to trimming and J lost 1 base; unmatched junction nucleotides: 5. This CDR3 has 15 amino acids. Germline loops: CDR1 SNHLY, CDR2 FYNNEI. The CDR3 here is CASVGRGSGANVLTF. The CDR3 DNA reads TGTGCCAGCGTTGGGCGGGGGTCTGGGGCCAACGTCCTGACTTTC.

Only a few counts were recorded for this clone. The rearrangement joins TRBV5-4 to TRBJ2-3, with 12 bases aligning to TRBD2. V lost 4 bases, J lost 4 bases, and 13 bases stayed unmatched. CDR1 and CDR2 from the germline V gene are SGHNT and YYREEE (reference sequence). The CDR3 runs to 18 residues. The CDR3 bases are TGTGCCAGCAGCGTTCCTAGCGGGAGGGCCGGGCCCGCAGATACGCAGTATTTT. Protein: CASSVPSGRAGPADTQYF.

This clone was seen once. The gene calls are TRBV6-1 and TRBJ2-1, with 9 positions matching TRBD2. The CDR3 contains 15 residues. Germline assignment: CDR1 MNHNS and CDR2 SASEGT. V shed 3 bases and J 7 bases; nucleotides not matched to a gene: 7. Written as DNA, the CDR3 is TGTGCCAGCAGTGACGGCGGGAGGGCCGAGAATGAGCAGTTCTTC. This sequence encodes CASSDGGRAENEQFF.

This clone was observed a handful of times. The rearrangement links TRBV29-1 to TRBJ2-7, with 7 bases identical to TRBD1. Per the germline V gene, CDR1 is SQVTM and CDR2 is ANQGSEA. V trimming: 6 bases; J trimming: 2 bases; junction bases outside the gene matches: 13. This CDR3 is 15 amino acids long. The CDR3 protein is CSVSNIDRDPYEQYF. CDR3 bases: TGCAGCGTGAGCAATATCGACAGGGACCCCTACGAGCAGTACTTC.